This T cell receptor (beta chain) was observed in a study of T cells in tuberculosis. Background on the study: A South African cohort included IGRA-negative adolescents, latently infected IGRA-positive adolescents and adults with active tuberculosis.

Included patients were adults of at least 18, HIV-seronegative, South African. TCRdb's copy holds only in-frame clones and misses some; the assay was immunoSEQ multiplex PCR. This table has fewer than 11,000 clones, over 90% appearing once. Regarding this clone: Its specificity is unknown.

Findings and caveats of the study: Smaller distances to GMM-specific TCRs suggested their expansion in active tuberculosis. Samples were chosen by availability of cryopreserved specimens.

This receptor was taken from an adult with tuberculosis. The sample taken for sequencing was PBMCs.

The CDR3: CASRIGGTLNTGELFF. The CDR3 DNA reads TGTGCCAGCAGGATTGGAGGGACCCTGAACACCGGGGAGCTGTTTTTT. The genes are TRBV27 and TRBJ2-2; D possibly corresponds to TRBD2 (6 bases). This CDR3 comprises 16 residues. Trimming took off 6 bases at V and 1 base at J, with 15 bases between the two ends. CDR1 and CDR2 from the germline V gene are MNHEY and SMNVEV (reference sequence).